A selection of T cell receptor beta chains follows, all from one sample in a study of blood T cell repertoires in COVID-19. Libraries were prepared by immunoSEQ multiplex PCR; TCRdb keeps only in-frame clonotypes and omits some of them. The table includes about 230,000 clones, just over 85% detected once. The sequencing sample was made of peripheral blood. Every receptor here comes from a man over 45 with COVID-19, enrolled during active disease. The CDR3 runs from the conserved cysteine through the conserved F or W. A D gene is named only where the DNA matches it firmly. Not every row has a clone size; where given, it reads once, few, many or a size class.

d_call j_call clone_size v_call cdr3_nt cdr3_aa
NA TRBJ1-5 NA TRBV11-2 TGTGCCAGCAGCGGAGGGGCGGGCAATCAGCCCCAGCATTTT CASSGGAGNQPQHF
NA TRBJ2-1 NA TRBV18 TGTGCCAGCTCACCACGAGCCGATGAGCAGTTCTTC CASSPRADEQFF
TRBD1 TRBJ1-1 NA TRBV19 TGTGCCAGTAGTCCCTCAGGGGGCTGGACTGAAGCTTTCTTT CASSPSGGWTEAFF
NA TRBJ2-1 NA TRBV4-3 TGCGCCAGCAGCCCAAGATACCGCGATGAGCAGTTCTTC CASSPRYRDEQFF
NA TRBJ1-1 NA TRBV6-6 TGTGCCAGCAGTTACGCCGACAGGAACACTGAAGCTTTCTTT CASSYADRNTEAFF
NA TRBJ2-6 NA TRBV6-2/TRBV6-3 TGTGCCAGCAGTCCCAGGGGATCGTTCTCTGGGGCCAACGTCCTGACTTTC CASSPRGSFSGANVLTF
TRBD2 TRBJ2-5 NA TRBV7-8 TGTGCCAGCAGCTTAGAAGGGGGACTAGCGAGGGAGACCCAGTACTTC CASSLEGGLARETQYF
NA TRBJ2-5 NA TRBV18 TGTGCCAGCTCCCCCCAGAAGCAAGAGACCCAGTACTTC CASSPQKQETQYF
NA TRBJ1-2 NA TRBV30 TGTGCCTGGAGTGGGAGGGGAGGCCCTTATGGCTACACCTTC CAWSGRGGPYGYTF
TRBD1 TRBJ1-3 NA TRBV28 TGTGCCAGCAGTGAACAGGGGGCTCTTGGAAACACCATATATTTT CASSEQGALGNTIYF
TRBD1 TRBJ2-2 once TRBV5-4 TGTGCCAGCAGCTTTGGGACAGGGACCCCCGGGGAGCTGTTTTTT CASSFGTGTPGELFF
TRBD1 TRBJ2-7 NA TRBV7-9 TGTGCCAGCAGCTGGGGACAGGGGCCCTACGAGCAGTACTTC CASSWGQGPYEQYF
NA TRBJ2-5 NA TRBV7-3 TGTGCCAGCAGTAGGTCGGGGCCCGACAGGCAAGAGACCCAGTACTTC CASSRSGPDRQETQYF
NA TRBJ1-5 NA TRBV7-2 TGTGCCAGCAGCGTCCGACAGAGCAATCAGCCCCAGCATTTT CASSVRQSNQPQHF
TRBD2 TRBJ2-7 NA TRBV28 TGTGCCAGCAGTTTAAACGTAGCGGGGGGAGAGCAGTACTTC CASSLNVAGGEQYF
NA TRBJ1-1 NA TRBV19 TGTGCCAGTAGTATAGACAGGGGAAGCACTGAAGCTTTCTTT CASSIDRGSTEAFF
TRBD1 TRBJ2-2 NA TRBV5-1 TGCGCCAGCAGCTTGTTGACAGGGCACACCGGGGAGCTGTTTTTT CASSLLTGHTGELFF
NA TRBJ1-1 once TRBV6-5 TGTGCCAGCAGTTACTCGCAGGGGATGGTCAGCACTGAAGCTTTCTTT CASSYSQGMVSTEAFF
TRBD2 TRBJ2-5 NA TRBV7-8 TGTGCCAGCAGCTTAGCGCTAGCGGGAGAAGGAGAGACCCAGTACTTC CASSLALAGEGETQYF
TRBD2 TRBJ2-2 NA TRBV29-1 TGCAGCGTTGAGACGGGACTAGCGGAAAACACCGGGGAGCTGTTTTTT CSVETGLAENTGELFF
NA TRBJ2-7 NA TRBV5-6 TGTGCCAGCAGCATCGACTTCGAGCAGTACTTC CASSIDFEQYF
TRBD1 TRBJ2-7 NA TRBV6-5 TGTGCCAGCAGTCCCACCGGGACAGGGGGTGCCGAGCAGTACTTC CASSPTGTGGAEQYF
NA TRBJ1-5 NA TRBV7-9 TGTGCCAGCAGCCGACAAAACGATCCCTATAGCAATCAGCCCCAGCATTTT CASSRQNDPYSNQPQHF
NA TRBJ2-6 few TRBV9 TGTGCCAGCAGCGTCAGCGGGTTGGGCGGTGGGGCCAACGTCCTGACTTTC CASSVSGLGGGANVLTF
NA TRBJ2-1 once TRBV6-5 TGTGCCAGCAGCAGACAGGCGGAATACAATGAGCAGTTCTTC CASSRQAEYNEQFF
TRBD2 TRBJ2-7 NA TRBV2 TGTGCCAGCAGCCTGCTCCTTAGCGGGAGTGGGTACGAGCAGTACTTC CASSLLLSGSGYEQYF
NA TRBJ2-4 NA TRBV19 TGTGCCAGCTCCCCAACGGGAGAAAACATTCAGTACTTC CASSPTGENIQYF
TRBD2 TRBJ2-7 NA TRBV24-1 TGTGCCACAGACTGCTGCCGGACTAGCGGCTCCTACGAGCAGTACTTC CATDCCRTSGSYEQYF
NA TRBJ2-7 NA TRBV7-2 TGTGCCAGCAGCCCCGGCCCCAGGGGGGCCTTTGGGCAGTACTTC CASSPGPRGAFGQYF
TRBD2 TRBJ2-1 NA TRBV19 TGTGCCAGTAGTATGTCTAGCGGGAGGGCCCAGGGGTACAATGAGCAGTTCTTC CASSMSSGRAQGYNEQFF
NA TRBJ2-7 NA TRBV7-3 TGTGCCAGCAGCTTCTCCCAGGGGTACGAGCAGTACTTC CASSFSQGYEQYF
TRBD2 TRBJ2-7 once TRBV5-1 TGCGCCAGCAGTCCCGCGCAGGTGGGGACTAGCGGGAGGGCCCACGAGCAGTACTTC CASSPAQVGTSGRAHEQYF